The TCR beta chain described here comes from a study of STAT5B mutations in CD4+ large granular lymphocyte leukemia. Per the germline V gene, CDR1 is MGHDK and CDR2 is SYGVNS. V gave up 7 bases and J gave up 3 bases; unmatched junction bases: 8. The CDR3 has 14 residues. Repertoires were generated with immunoSEQ multiplex PCR, while TCRdb's copy carries only in-frame clones and drops some. The sample consists of about 38,000 clones, 85% of them appearing once. This chain joins TRBV25-1 and TRBJ1-1, with 7 bases aligning to TRBD1. Sequencing was performed on CD4+ T cells from blood buffy coats. This receptor was identified in a human donor in good health. CDR3 in amino acids: CASIPTGRDTEAFF. In DNA, the CDR3 is TGTGCCAGCATTCCGACAGGGAGGGACACTGAAGCTTTCTTT. The complete variable domain, with remaining parts taken from reference TRBV25-1 and TRBJ1-1, reads EADIYQTPRYLVIGTGKKITLECSQTMGHDKMYWYQQDPGMELHLIHYSYGVNSTEKGDLSSESTVSRIRTEHFPLTLESARPSHTSQYLCASIPTGRDTEAFFGQGTRLTVV.